This T cell receptor (beta chain) came from a study of neurological immune-mediated disorders. The germline V and J ends were trimmed by 8 bases and 1 base, with 8 bases remaining between them. The CDR3 spans 13 residues. CDR1 is MNHNY, CDR2 SVGAGI, per germline (reference sequence). This clonotype showed up many times. TCRdb recomputed calls from the 5' RACE reads with MiXCR, one row per CDR3 protein. The sample shows 50,000 or so distinct CDR3 sequences, about 3% of them seen only once. The material sequenced was PBMCs. The sequence was collected from a man in his forties with multiple sclerosis. The V and J genes are TRBV6-6 and TRBJ2-2, with D uncertain. CDR3 DNA sequence: TGTGCCAGCGCATACAAGAACACCGGGGAGCTGTTTTTT. Translating gives CASAYKNTGELFF.